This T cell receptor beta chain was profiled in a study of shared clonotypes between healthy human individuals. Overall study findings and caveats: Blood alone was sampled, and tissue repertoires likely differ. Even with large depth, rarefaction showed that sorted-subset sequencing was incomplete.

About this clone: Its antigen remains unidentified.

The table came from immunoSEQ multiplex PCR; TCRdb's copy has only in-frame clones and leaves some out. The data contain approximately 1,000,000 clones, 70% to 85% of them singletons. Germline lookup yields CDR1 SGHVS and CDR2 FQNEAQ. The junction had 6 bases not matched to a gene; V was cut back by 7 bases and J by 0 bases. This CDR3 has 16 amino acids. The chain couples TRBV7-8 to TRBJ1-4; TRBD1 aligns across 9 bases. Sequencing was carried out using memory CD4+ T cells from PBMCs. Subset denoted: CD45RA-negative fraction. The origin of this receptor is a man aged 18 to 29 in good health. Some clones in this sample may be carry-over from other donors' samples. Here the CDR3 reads CASTGQGVSTNEKLFF. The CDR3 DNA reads TGTGCCAGCACGGGACAGGGCGTTTCAACTAATGAAAAACTGTTTTTT.